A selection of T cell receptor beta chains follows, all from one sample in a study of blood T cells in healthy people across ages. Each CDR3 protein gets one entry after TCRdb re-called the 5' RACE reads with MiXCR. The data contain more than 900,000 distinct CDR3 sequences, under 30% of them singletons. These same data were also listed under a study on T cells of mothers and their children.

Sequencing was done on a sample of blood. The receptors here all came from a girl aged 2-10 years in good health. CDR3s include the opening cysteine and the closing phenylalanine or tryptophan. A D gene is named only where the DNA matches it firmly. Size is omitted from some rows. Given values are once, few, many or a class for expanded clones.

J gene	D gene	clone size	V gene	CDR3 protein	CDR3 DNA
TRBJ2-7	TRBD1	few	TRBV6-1	CASGRDRDYEQYF	TGTGCCAGCGGCCGGGACAGAGATTACGAGCAGTACTTC
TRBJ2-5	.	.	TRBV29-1	CSVWSIKETQYF	TGCAGCGTATGGTCGATAAAGGAGACCCAGTACTTC
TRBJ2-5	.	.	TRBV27	CANGQPHQETQYF	TGTGCCAACGGGCAGCCGCACCAAGAGACCCAGTACTTC
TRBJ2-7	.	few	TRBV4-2	CASSPPLAYEQYF	TGTGCCAGCAGCCCCCCCCTCGCTTACGAGCAGTACTTC
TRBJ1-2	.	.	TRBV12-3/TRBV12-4	CASSITGPLYGYTF	TGTGCCAGCAGTATAACAGGGCCGCTCTATGGCTACACCTTC
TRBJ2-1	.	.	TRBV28	CASSFEYSEQFF	TGTGCCAGCAGTTTTGAATACAGTGAGCAGTTCTTC
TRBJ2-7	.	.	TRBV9	CASSTGMSYEQYF	TGTGCCAGCTCCACAGGGATGAGTTACGAGCAGTACTTC
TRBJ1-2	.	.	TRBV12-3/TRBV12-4	CASSLRDIQLGYTF	TGTGCCAGCAGTTTACGCGACATTCAACTCGGCTACACCTTC
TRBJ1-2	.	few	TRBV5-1	CASSPDGDYGYTF	TGCGCCAGCAGCCCTGACGGAGACTATGGCTACACCTTC
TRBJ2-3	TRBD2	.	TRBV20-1	CTVAGGWTDTQYF	TGCACAGTAGCGGGAGGCTGGACAGATACGCAGTATTTT
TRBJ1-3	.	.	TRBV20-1	CSASTPLGTHSGNTIYF	TGCAGTGCTAGCACTCCATTGGGGACACACTCTGGAAACACCATATATTTT
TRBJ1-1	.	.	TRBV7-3	CASSLYRQEAFF	TGTGCCAGCAGCTTATACAGACAAGAAGCTTTCTTT
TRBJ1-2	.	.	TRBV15	CATSSPGHLLKAYGYTF	TGTGCCACCAGCAGTCCGGGACACTTACTAAAGGCTTATGGCTACACCTTC
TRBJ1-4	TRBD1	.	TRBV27	CASSSGTEEEKLFF	TGTGCCAGCAGTTCCGGGACAGAAGAGGAAAAACTGTTTTTT
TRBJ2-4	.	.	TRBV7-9	CASSLVREDIQYF	TGTGCCAGCAGTTTAGTCAGGGAGGACATTCAGTACTTC
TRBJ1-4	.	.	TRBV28	CASSFDSATNEKLFF	TGTGCCAGCAGTTTCGACAGTGCAACTAATGAAAAACTGTTTTTT
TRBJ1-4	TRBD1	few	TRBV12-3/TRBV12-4	CASSLTDREGEKLFF	TGTGCCAGCAGTTTAACGGACAGGGAGGGGGAAAAACTGTTTTTT
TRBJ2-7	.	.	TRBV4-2	CASSQEVQAYEQYF	TGTGCCAGCAGCCAAGAGGTACAGGCCTACGAGCAGTACTTC
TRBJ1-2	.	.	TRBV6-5	CASRTGNANYGYTF	TGTGCCAGCAGAACAGGGAACGCTAACTACGGCTACACCTTC
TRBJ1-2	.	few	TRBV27	CAGSRQGGYGYTF	TGTGCCGGCTCCCGCCAGGGTGGCTATGGCTACACCTTC
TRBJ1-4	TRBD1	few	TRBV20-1	CSASLQGARKLFF	TGCAGTGCTAGTCTTCAGGGGGCGAGGAAACTGTTTTTT
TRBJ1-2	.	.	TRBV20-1	CSAGSRGADGYTF	TGCAGTGCTGGATCAAGAGGGGCCGATGGCTACACCTTC
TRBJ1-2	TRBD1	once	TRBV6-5	CASSYWGQSYGYTF	TGTGCCAGCAGTTATTGGGGACAGTCCTATGGCTACACCTTC
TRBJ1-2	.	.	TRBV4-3	CASSQDLSSGYTF	TGCGCCAGCAGCCAAGATTTGTCTTCTGGCTACACCTTC
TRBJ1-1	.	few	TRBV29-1	CSVELPYSNTEAFF	TGCAGCGTTGAACTACCTTATTCAAACACTGAAGCTTTCTTT
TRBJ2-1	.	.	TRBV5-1	CASSLADGPLGSRNEQFF	TGCGCCAGCAGCTTGGCGGATGGTCCCCTCGGGTCTCGCAATGAGCAGTTCTTC
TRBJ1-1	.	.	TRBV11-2	CASSFVQRNTEAFF	TGTGCCAGCAGCTTTGTACAGAGGAACACTGAAGCTTTCTTT
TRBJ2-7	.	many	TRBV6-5	CASRYSYEQYF	TGTGCCAGCAGATACTCCTACGAGCAGTACTTC
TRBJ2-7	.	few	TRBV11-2	CASRSEPHEQYF	TGTGCCAGCAGATCAGAGCCCCACGAGCAGTACTTC
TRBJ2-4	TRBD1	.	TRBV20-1	CSAHPGQDIHIQYF	TGCAGTGCTCACCCGGGACAGGATATCCACATTCAGTACTTC
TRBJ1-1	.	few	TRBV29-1	CSVFQDTEAFF	TGCAGCGTTTTTCAGGACACTGAAGCTTTCTTT
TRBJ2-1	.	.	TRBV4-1	CASSQAAEYNEQFF	TGCGCCAGCAGCCAAGCCGCGGAATACAATGAGCAGTTCTTC
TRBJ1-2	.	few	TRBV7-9	CASSLPLTDGYTF	TGTGCCAGCAGCCTCCCGCTAACAGATGGCTACACCTTC
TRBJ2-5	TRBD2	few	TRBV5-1	CASSFYSGGAQETQYF	TGCGCCAGCAGCTTCTATAGCGGGGGGGCCCAAGAGACCCAGTACTTC
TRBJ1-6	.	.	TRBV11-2	CASSLDPYSPLHF	TGTGCCAGCAGCTTGGACCCCTATTCACCCCTCCACTTT
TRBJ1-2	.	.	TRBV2	CASRMQGPSSYGYTF	TGTGCCAGCAGGATGCAGGGACCGAGTAGCTATGGCTACACCTTC
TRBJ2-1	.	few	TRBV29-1	CSVGTAEQFF	TGCAGCGTTGGGACGGCCGAGCAGTTCTTC